This T cell receptor beta chain was sequenced for a study of shared clonotypes between healthy human individuals. The protocol was immunoSEQ multiplex PCR, while the TCRdb copy is restricted to in-frame clones and leaves out a portion. The repertoire includes fewer than 2.5 million clones, roughly 93% of them detected once, and 0.36% sits in the top ten. The CDR3 loop spans 18 amino acids. From germline, CDR1 is SEHNR and CDR2 FQNEAQ (reference sequence). V was cut by 2 bases and J by 6 bases, with 23 bases left in between. The chain uses TRBV7-9 and TRBJ2-1; weak D call: TRBD1 (5 bases). The TCR comes from a man between 18 and 35 years old in good health. Some clones in this sample may be carry-over from other donors' samples. Sequencing used naive CD4+ T cells from PBMCs. The subset denotes: CD45RA+ positively selected. The CDR3 DNA follows: TGTGCCAGCAGCTTATTTCTCAGGGCGCAGTCACCTCGCAATGAGCAGTTCTTC. It translates to CASSLFLRAQSPRNEQFF.